Detailed here is one TCR beta chain. Its antigen target is currently unknown. Base qualities were left out, and no much larger clone turns up one base away. The immunoSEQ Assay, a bias-controlled multiplex PCR, was used to amplify TCRbeta CDR3 regions from genomic DNA. The authors processed their data as follows. Within the assay, amplification of reference gene primers was used to estimate how many nucleated cells each sample contained. Sequence reads were collapsed and filtered to measure the absolute abundance of every unique TCRbeta CDR3 rearrangement. For each sample, productive Simpson clonality was calculated by taking the square root of Simpson's diversity index across productive rearrangements. TCRdb carries this immuneACCESS record with in-frame sequences only. Its versions omit some clonotypes, under half of them owing to an unresolved V gene in the studies checked, with the rest unexplained. V, J and clone size reflect that table, while D and trimming were determined from the DNA. This sample holds about 170,000 clones; around 85% were observed only once. The ten largest account for roughly 1.3% of the sample.

These data come from a study of blood T cell repertoires in COVID-19 (TCRdb year 2020). Turning to the overall study: Samples covering the acute and convalescent phases of COVID-19 were provided by collaborators in the United States, Italy and Spain. The material from the prospective study consisted of cDNA or gDNA derived from T cells, B-cell-depleted T cells, or PBMCs. Subjects who had been exposed to COVID-19, were actively infected with it, or had recovered from it provided the deeply sampled blood TCRbeta repertoires that made up the dataset. The repertoires were made available in a free public database intended to serve as a resource for research on the immune response to SARS-CoV-2. Samples were obtained from the ongoing ImmuneRACE study (first 160 participants) and from over a thousand subjects provided by 6 global collaborators. A de-identified subject ID, COVID-19 status, age in years and sex were almost always included in the sample metadata. HLA class I and class II types, where available, came from metadata supplied by the sample provider rather than from assay-based typing.

Samples from volunteer blood donors who had recovered from COVID-19 were contributed by a second Seattle source. Each collaborating institution followed its own protocols to collect whole blood in K2EDTA tubes. Collaborator samples were shipped for TCRbeta analysis as frozen whole blood, isolated PBMCs, or DNA extracted from either sample type. General conclusions and limits of the study: The amount of clinical and demographic metadata varied by source and participant and was provided uncurated.

Compared with germline, V lacks 6 bases and J lacks 3 bases; bases without a gene match: 8. The CDR3 covers 15 residues, taking in both the cysteine and the phenylalanine. Only the CDR3 DNA stays, 45 bases, in frame from base 1. Looking up the germline V gene yields CDR1 MNHEY and CDR2 SVGAGI. The chain couples TRBV6-5 to TRBJ1-1, with TRBD1 matching 9 junction bases. The receptor was derived from a man in his fifties or sixties who had recovered from COVID-19. Sequenced: peripheral blood. The base sequence is TGTGCCAGCAGCCTCCGGACAGGGGCGGACACTGAAGCTTTCTTT. This codes for CASSLRTGADTEAFF.